The rows below give T cell receptor beta chains drawn from one sample of a study of regulatory T cells in long-lasting Graves disease. A single record per CDR3 protein comes from TCRdb applying MiXCR to the multiplex PCR reads. The sample includes 350,000 to 500,000 distinct CDR3 sequences, around 17% of them seen just once. Another study also made use of these data, one on T cells in Graves' hyperthyroidism and ophthalmopathy.

Here the sequenced sample was peripheral blood mononuclear cells (PBMCs), taken at new diagnosis, from a patient treated with antithyroid drugs. These receptors all stem from a woman under 30 with Graves disease. Both conserved end residues are part of each CDR3. A D gene is named only where the DNA matches it firmly. Some rows have no size entry. The others give once, few or many, or a class for an expanded clone.

j_call,v_call,clone_size,d_call,cdr3_aa,cdr3_nt
TRBJ2-7,TRBV11-2,many,TRBD2,CASSRTSGRPLYEQYF,TGTGCCAGCAGCCGGACTAGCGGGAGACCTCTCTACGAGCAGTACTTC
TRBJ2-1,TRBV3-1,many,.,CASSQDLGQYEQFF,TGTGCCAGCAGCCAAGATCTAGGGCAGTACGAGCAGTTCTTC
TRBJ2-7,TRBV20-1,.,TRBD2,CSAKRDRYEQYF,TGCAGTGCTAAGCGGGATAGGTACGAGCAGTACTTC
TRBJ2-3,TRBV4-3,few,TRBD1,CASSQGGQNTDTQYF,TGCGCCAGCAGCCAAGGGGGACAGAACACAGATACGCAGTATTTT
TRBJ1-1,TRBV5-6,many,.,CASSTPGAEGTEAFF,TGTGCCAGCAGTACTCCGGGGGCCGAAGGCACTGAAGCTTTCTTT
TRBJ1-5,TRBV28,many,.,CASSLSSGLSNQPQHF,TGTGCCAGCAGTTTAAGTAGTGGTCTGAGCAATCAGCCCCAGCATTTT
TRBJ2-5,TRBV5-4,many,TRBD2,CASSLAGARETQYF,TGTGCCAGCAGCTTAGCGGGAGCACGGGAGACCCAGTACTTC
TRBJ2-2,TRBV10-3,few,.,CAISAVLETQIVGELFF,TGTGCCATCAGTGCTGTCTTGGAAACCCAAATTGTCGGGGAGCTGTTTTTT
TRBJ1-2,TRBV20-1,many,.,CSALSYSANYGYTF,TGCAGTGCTCTATCGTATTCAGCTAACTATGGCTACACCTTC
TRBJ2-2,TRBV5-1,few,TRBD2,CASSLAALAGAAGELFF,TGCGCCAGCAGCTTGGCCGCTCTAGCGGGAGCCGCCGGGGAGCTGTTTTTT
TRBJ1-1,TRBV20-1,many,TRBD1,CSAPGTVMNTEAFF,TGCAGTGCGCCGGGGACAGTCATGAACACTGAAGCTTTCTTT
TRBJ1-2,TRBV24-1,.,.,CATSDTIGYTF,TGTGCCACCAGTGATACGATTGGCTACACCTTC
TRBJ2-2,TRBV19,.,TRBD2,CASLAGEVLAGELFF,TGTGCCAGTCTAGCGGGAGAAGTACTGGCCGGGGAGCTGTTTTTT
TRBJ2-1,TRBV20-1,many,TRBD1,CSAPRGTGGYEQFF,TGCAGTGCTCCCAGGGGGACAGGGGGGTATGAGCAGTTCTTC
TRBJ2-1,TRBV29-1,many,TRBD2,CSVNGRAFNEQFF,TGCAGCGTTAACGGGAGGGCCTTCAATGAGCAGTTCTTC
TRBJ1-2,TRBV2,few,.,CASRTRGTYGYTF,TGTGCCAGCCGGACAAGGGGCACCTATGGCTACACCTTC
TRBJ2-5,TRBV28,many,.,CASSLIPSVETQYF,TGTGCCAGCAGTTTAATCCCATCGGTTGAGACCCAGTACTTC
TRBJ2-1,TRBV10-3,many,.,CAISNSLRSYNEQFF,TGTGCCATCAGTAATAGCCTTCGCTCCTACAATGAGCAGTTCTTC
TRBJ2-5,TRBV7-9,.,.,CASSSVTDEETQYF,TGTGCCAGCAGCTCTGTGACTGATGAAGAGACCCAGTACTTC
TRBJ1-3,TRBV28,.,.,CASSPGGISGNTIYF,TGTGCCAGCAGTCCTGGGGGCATCTCTGGAAACACCATATATTTT
TRBJ2-5,TRBV20-1,.,.,CSARQGVGTQYF,TGCAGTGCTAGACAGGGTGTGGGGACCCAGTACTTC
TRBJ1-2,TRBV12-3/TRBV12-4,.,.,CASSSDTHYGYTF,TGTGCCAGCAGTTCTGACACGCACTATGGCTACACCTTC
TRBJ2-3,TRBV30,many,TRBD2,CAYSRGRSTDTQYF,TGTGCCTACTCTCGCGGGAGGAGCACAGATACGCAGTATTTT
TRBJ1-5,TRBV20-1,many,.,CSASPTSGVRGQPQHF,TGCAGTGCTTCCCCCACAAGCGGGGTGAGGGGTCAGCCCCAGCATTTT
TRBJ2-1,TRBV11-2,many,.,CASSFDREDEQFF,TGTGCCAGCAGCTTTGACAGGGAGGATGAGCAGTTCTTC
TRBJ2-3,TRBV19,once,TRBD2,CASSIRTSGRRTDTQYF,TGTGCCAGTAGTATCCGGACTAGCGGGAGAAGAACAGATACGCAGTATTTT
TRBJ2-2,TRBV12-3/TRBV12-4,.,TRBD2,CASNLRETGELFF,TGTGCCAGCAACCTGCGGGAGACCGGGGAGCTGTTTTTT
TRBJ2-1,TRBV20-1,once,.,CSARDPGSGRGYNEQFF,TGCAGTGCTAGAGATCCTGGCTCGGGGCGGGGCTACAATGAGCAGTTCTTC
TRBJ1-4,TRBV18,.,.,CASSPRRDTYEKLFF,TGTGCCAGCTCACCACGTCGGGACACTTATGAAAAACTGTTTTTT
TRBJ2-1,TRBV5-1,.,.,CASSFSAGSSNEQFF,TGCGCCAGCAGCTTTTCGGCGGGAAGTTCCAATGAGCAGTTCTTC
TRBJ2-1,TRBV2,many,.,CASSRREPGWVDEQFF,TGTGCCAGCAGTCGAAGGGAGCCAGGGTGGGTCGATGAGCAGTTCTTC
TRBJ2-1,TRBV4-1,few,TRBD2,CASSQERTSRREQFF,TGCGCCAGCAGCCAAGAGCGGACTAGTCGGAGAGAGCAGTTCTTC
TRBJ2-7,TRBV7-8,many,.,CASSLRGPGSGYEQYF,TGTGCCAGCAGCTTAAGGGGACCTGGTTCAGGCTACGAGCAGTACTTC
TRBJ1-1,TRBV5-4,.,.,CASKRTANTEAFF,TGTGCCAGCAAGAGGACAGCGAACACTGAAGCTTTCTTT
TRBJ2-1,TRBV20-1,.,.,CSARAPGLEGNEQFF,TGCAGTGCTAGAGCCCCCGGGCTAGAGGGGAATGAGCAGTTCTTC
TRBJ2-1,TRBV3-1,many,.,CASSRVGNEQFF,TGTGCCAGCAGCAGGGTCGGCAATGAGCAGTTCTTC
TRBJ2-1,TRBV15,.,.,CATSTGTPYNEQFF,TGTGCCACCAGCACCGGGACCCCCTACAATGAGCAGTTCTTC
TRBJ1-4,TRBV29-1,.,.,CSVAEGREKLFF,TGCAGCGTTGCGGAGGGCCGGGAAAAACTGTTTTTT
TRBJ1-2,TRBV28,many,.,CASSYDGVEGYTF,TGTGCCAGCAGTTACGATGGGGTGGAGGGCTACACCTTC